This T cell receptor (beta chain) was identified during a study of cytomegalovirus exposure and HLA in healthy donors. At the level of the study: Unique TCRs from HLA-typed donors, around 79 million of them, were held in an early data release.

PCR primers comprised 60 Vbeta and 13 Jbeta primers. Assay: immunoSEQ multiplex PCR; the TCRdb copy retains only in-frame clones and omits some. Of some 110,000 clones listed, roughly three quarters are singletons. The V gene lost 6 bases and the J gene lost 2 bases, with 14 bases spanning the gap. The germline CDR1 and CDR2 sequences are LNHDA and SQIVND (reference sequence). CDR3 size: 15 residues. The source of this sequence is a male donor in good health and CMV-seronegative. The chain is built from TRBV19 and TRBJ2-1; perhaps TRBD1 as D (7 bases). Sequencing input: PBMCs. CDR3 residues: CASSPGGTAYNEQFF. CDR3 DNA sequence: TGTGCCAGTAGCCCGGGCGGGACAGCCTACAATGAGCAGTTCTTC.